Shown below are 13 T cell receptor beta chains from a single sample sequenced in a study of cytomegalovirus exposure and HLA in healthy donors (dated by TCRdb to 2017 to 2019). Receptor libraries were prepared by the immunoSEQ multiplex PCR assay. A mixture of 60 forward primers for TCR Vbeta segments and 13 reverse primers for TCR Jbeta segments was used in the multiplex PCR. What TCRdb holds here is the immuneACCESS table cut down to in-frame rearrangements. Part of the clones is not present; checked against another copy, under half of the missing clones reflect an unresolved V gene, and the others are unexplained. The sample yields approximately 77,000 clones; about 71% were counted once. The ten largest clones capture approximately 7.3% of the sample. The sequenced sample consisted of PBMCs. These receptors all come from a woman between 40 and 50 years old in good health and CMV-seronegative.

The chain links TRBV9 to TRBJ2-3, with 8 bases lining up with TRBD2. Germline-derived CDR1 and CDR2 are SGDLS and YYNGEE. With V trimmed by 2 bases and J by 2 bases, 4 bases remained unmatched. This CDR3 is 15 amino acids long. Written as DNA, the CDR3 is TGTGCCAGCAGCGTGATAGCGGGGTACACAGATACGCAGTATTTT. This translates into CASSVIAGYTDTQYF.

This rearrangement joins TRBV6-1 to TRBJ1-1; possible D gene TRBD1, 5 bases. Between the trimmed V and J ends, which lost 10 bases and 0 bases, there was a span of 12 bases. The CDR3 loop spans 13 amino acids. CDR1 is MNHNS and CDR2 is SASEGT in the germline V gene. CDR3 protein: CATTREVNTEAFF. In DNA form, the CDR3 reads TGTGCCACGACCAGGGAGGTGAACACTGAAGCTTTCTTT.

The chain uses TRBV5-1 and TRBJ2-7, with unresolved D. CDR1 is SGHRS, CDR2 YFSETQ, per germline. CDR3 size: 13 residues. The V end was cut by 0 bases, the J end by 6 bases, with 10 bases between. CDR3 in DNA: TGCGCCAGCAGCTTGGTACGGGTAAGCGAGCAGTACTTC. Translation gives CASSLVRVSEQYF. Full variable domain (remainder filled in from reference TRBV5-1 and TRBJ2-7): KAGVTQTPRYLIKTRGQQVTLSCSPISGHRSVSWYQQTPGQGLQFLFEYFSETQRNKGNFPGRFSGRQFSNSRSEMNVSTLELGDSALYLCASSLVRVSEQYFGPGTRLTVT.

The chain employs TRBV4-3 and TRBJ1-2; D is unclear. The V and J ends lost 4 bases and 0 bases respectively, with 6 bases between them. This CDR3 is 13 amino acids long. Germline V CDR1 and CDR2: LGHNA, YSLEER. In nucleotides, the CDR3 is TGCGCCAGCAGCCCGGGAGCTAACTATGGCTACACCTTC. It yields the protein CASSPGANYGYTF.

The CDR3 DNA follows: TGTGCCACCAGCAGAGATAATCAGGGGGTGTTAGGGGGCTACACCTTC. Amino acid sequence: CATSRDNQGVLGGYTF. The rearrangement joins TRBV15 to TRBJ1-2; 7 bases are a match to TRBD1. After removal of 0 bases from V and 8 bases from J, the junction contained 12 bases not matched to a gene. CDR3 length: 16 residues. Germline CDR1 is LNHNV and CDR2 is YYDKDF (reference sequence). Full variable domain (remainder filled in from reference TRBV15 and TRBJ1-2): DAMVIQNPRYQVTQFGKPVTLSCSQTLNHNVMYWYQQKSSQAPKLLFHYYDKDFNNEADTPDNFQSRRPNTSFCFLDIRSPGLGDTAMYLCATSRDNQGVLGGYTFGSGTRLTVV.

This clone was counted between two and nine times. The chain is built from TRBV27 and TRBJ2-2, with 7 bases identical to TRBD2. The CDR3 length is 14 residues. Germline CDR1 is MNHEY and CDR2 is SMNVEV (reference sequence). The trim removed 6 bases at V and 2 bases at J, leaving 3 bases unmatched. CDR3 nucleotides: TGTGCCAGCAGGGGCGGGAGAAACACCGGGGAGCTGTTTTTT. Translating gives CASRGGRNTGELFF.

This clone has just one count. The gene calls are TRBV29-1 and TRBJ1-1, with TRBD1 identical over 7 bases. The germline V gene encodes CDR1 SQVTM and CDR2 ANQGSEA. This CDR3 spans 13 amino acids. V dropped 5 bases and J dropped 1; count of bases not matched to a gene: 4. The CDR3: CSVKGTANTEAFF. CDR3 in DNA: TGCAGCGTTAAGGGGACAGCGAACACTGAAGCTTTCTTT.

In regard to this clone: An end of the junction does not agree with germline; a read error may underlie this. The gene calls are TRBV6-4 and TRBJ1-6; the D gene is possibly TRBD1 (5 bases). Germline CDR1 and CDR2: MRHNA and SNTAGT. There are 14 residues in the CDR3. The CDR3 coding sequence is TGTGCCAGCAGTGACGATCAGGGAGGTTCATCCCTCCACTTT. Residues: CASSDDQGGSSLHF.

A note on this clone: At one of its ends the junction is not consistent with the germline gene, which may arise from a read error. V and J are TRBV6-1 and TRBJ1-6, with D tentatively TRBD1 (6 bases). CDR1 and CDR2 from the germline V gene are MNHNS and SASEGT. CDR3 size: 14 residues. DNA for the CDR3: TGTGCCAGCAGTGAGGGCCCAAAACAGGGCATGCGGCGCTTT. Protein sequence: CASSEGPKQGMRRF.

The genes are TRBV27 and TRBJ1-4, with 8 bases lining up with TRBD1. Trimming removed 3 bases from V and 7 bases from J; junction bases left unmatched: 13. Germline assignment: CDR1 MNHEY and CDR2 SMNVEV (reference sequence). This CDR3 comprises 17 residues. The CDR3 bases are TGTGCCAGCAGTTTTGGTCCCAGGGGGCATGGAGGTGAAAAACTGTTTTTT. It specifies CASSFGPRGHGGEKLFF. Full variable domain (outside the CDR3, taken from reference TRBV27 and TRBJ1-4): EAQVTQNPRYLITVTGKKLTVTCSQNMNHEYMSWYRQDPGLGLRQIYYSMNVEVTDKGDVPEGYKVSRKEKRNFPLILESPSPNQTSLYFCASSFGPRGHGGEKLFFGSGTQLSVL.

The gene calls are TRBV11-3 and TRBJ2-1; TRBD2 agrees at 8 bases. The V gene's germline CDR1 is SGHNT and CDR2 YENEEA. The V segment lost 5 bases and the J segment 2 bases; nucleotides outside the gene matches: 5. The CDR3 has 15 amino acids. CDR3 protein: CASSPRLATYNEQFF. The CDR3 DNA sequence: TGTGCCAGCAGCCCACGACTAGCGACCTACAATGAGCAGTTCTTC. Full variable domain (missing parts from reference TRBV11-3 and TRBJ2-1): EAGVVQSPRYKIIEKKQPVAFWCNPISGHNTLYWYLQNLGQGPELLIRYENEEAVDDSQLPKDRFSAERLKGVDSTLKIQPAELGDSAVYLCASSPRLATYNEQFFGPGTRLTVL.

The chain is built from TRBV7-3 and TRBJ2-7; a weak D match, TRBD2 (5 bases). TRBJ2-5 matches the DNA end more closely, so the J call is doubtful. The germline CDR1 and CDR2 sequences are SGHTA and FQGTGA. This CDR3 has 13 amino acids. The CDR3 DNA reads TGTGCCAGCAGCTTAACGTCCAGCGGGACCCAGTACTTC. Translation gives CASSLTSSGTQYF.

The V gene is TRBV7-6, the J gene TRBJ1-5, with D uncertain. In germline, CDR1 is SGHVS, CDR2 FNYEAQ. CDR3 length: 13 amino acids. V was shortened by 5 bases and J by 1 base, with 6 bases between the two germline ends. The CDR3 coding sequence is TGTGCCAGCAGCATGGAGAGCAATCAGCCCCAGCATTTT. Protein product: CASSMESNQPQHF.